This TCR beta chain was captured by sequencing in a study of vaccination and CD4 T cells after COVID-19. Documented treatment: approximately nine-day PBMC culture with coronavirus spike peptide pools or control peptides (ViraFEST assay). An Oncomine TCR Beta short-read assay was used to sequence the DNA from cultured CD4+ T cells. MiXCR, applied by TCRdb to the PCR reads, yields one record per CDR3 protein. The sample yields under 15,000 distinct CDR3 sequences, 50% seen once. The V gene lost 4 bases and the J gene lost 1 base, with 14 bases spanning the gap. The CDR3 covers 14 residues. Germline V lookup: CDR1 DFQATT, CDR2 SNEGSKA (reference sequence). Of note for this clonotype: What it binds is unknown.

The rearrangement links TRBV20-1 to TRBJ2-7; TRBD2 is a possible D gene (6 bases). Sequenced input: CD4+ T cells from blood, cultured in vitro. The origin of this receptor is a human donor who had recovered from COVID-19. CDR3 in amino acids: CSATEEGWSYEQYF. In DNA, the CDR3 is TGCAGTGCTACCGAGGAGGGCTGGTCCTACGAGCAGTACTTC.